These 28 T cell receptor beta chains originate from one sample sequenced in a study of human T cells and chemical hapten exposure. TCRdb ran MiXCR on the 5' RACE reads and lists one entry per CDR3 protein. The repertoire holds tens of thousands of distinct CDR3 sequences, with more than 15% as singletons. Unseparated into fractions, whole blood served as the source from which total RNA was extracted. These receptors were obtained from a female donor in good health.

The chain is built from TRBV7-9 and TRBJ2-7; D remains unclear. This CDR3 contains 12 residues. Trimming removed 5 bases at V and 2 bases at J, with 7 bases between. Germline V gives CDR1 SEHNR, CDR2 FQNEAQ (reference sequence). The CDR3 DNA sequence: TGTGCCAGCAGCCTAGTGCCCTACGAGCAGTACTTC. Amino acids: CASSLVPYEQYF.

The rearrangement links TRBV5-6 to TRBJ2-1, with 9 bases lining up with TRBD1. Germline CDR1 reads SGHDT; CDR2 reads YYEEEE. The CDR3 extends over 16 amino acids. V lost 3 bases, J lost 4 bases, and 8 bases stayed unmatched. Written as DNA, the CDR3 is TGTGCCAGCAGCTCTGGACAGGGGACGCTATACAATGAGCAGTTCTTC. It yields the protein CASSSGQGTLYNEQFF.

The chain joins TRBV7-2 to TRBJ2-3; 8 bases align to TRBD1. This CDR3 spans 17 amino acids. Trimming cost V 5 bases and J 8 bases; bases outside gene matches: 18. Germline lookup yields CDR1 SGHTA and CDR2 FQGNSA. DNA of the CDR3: TGTGCCAGCAGCCCTAGTAGAGGACAGGGCCACTGGGGTACGCAGTATTTT. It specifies CASSPSRGQGHWGTQYF.

Here the CDR3 reads CASRSPWQGVGNEQFF. The CDR3 DNA follows: TGTGCCAGCAGATCCCCGTGGCAGGGGGTCGGCAATGAGCAGTTCTTC. The chain joins TRBV7-2 to TRBJ2-1, with 7 nucleotides matching TRBD1. Germline CDR1 is SGHTA and CDR2 is FQGNSA. There are 16 residues in the CDR3. The ends lost 6 bases at V and 6 bases at J; junction bases unmatched: 14.

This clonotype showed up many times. The CDR3 DNA reads TGTGCCATCAGGGAAGACACTGAAGCTTTCTTT. Translation gives CAIREDTEAFF. V and J are TRBV10-3 and TRBJ1-1, with no clear D. The V end lost 6 bases, the J end lost 3 bases, and 5 bases lay between the germline ends. CDR1 is ENHRY, CDR2 SYGVKD, per germline. This CDR3 comprises 11 residues.

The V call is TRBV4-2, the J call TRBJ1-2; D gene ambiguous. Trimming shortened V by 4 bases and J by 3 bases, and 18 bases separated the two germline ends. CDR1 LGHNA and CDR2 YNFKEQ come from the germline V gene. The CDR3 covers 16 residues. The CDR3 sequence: CASSLNMGPQDYGYTF. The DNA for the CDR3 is TGTGCCAGCAGCCTAAATATGGGCCCTCAGGACTATGGCTACACCTTC.

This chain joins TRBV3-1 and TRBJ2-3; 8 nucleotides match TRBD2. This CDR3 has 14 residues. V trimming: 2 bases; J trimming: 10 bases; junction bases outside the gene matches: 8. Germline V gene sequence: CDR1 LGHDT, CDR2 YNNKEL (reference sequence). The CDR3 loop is CASSQISGGVSQYF. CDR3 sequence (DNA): TGTGCCAGCAGCCAAATAAGCGGGGGTGTTTCGCAGTATTTT.

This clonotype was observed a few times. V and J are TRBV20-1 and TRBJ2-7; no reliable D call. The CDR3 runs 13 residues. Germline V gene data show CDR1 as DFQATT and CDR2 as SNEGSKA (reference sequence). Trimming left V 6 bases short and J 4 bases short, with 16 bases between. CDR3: CSAKGSLGYEQYF. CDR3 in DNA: TGCAGTGCGAAGGGCAGTCTGGGGTACGAGCAGTACTTC.

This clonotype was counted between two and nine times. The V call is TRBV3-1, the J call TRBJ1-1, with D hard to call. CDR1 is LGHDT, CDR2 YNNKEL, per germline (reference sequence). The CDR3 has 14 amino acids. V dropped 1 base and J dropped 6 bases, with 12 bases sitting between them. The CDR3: CASSQGFTEAEAFF. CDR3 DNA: TGTGCCAGCAGCCAAGGGTTCACGGAGGCTGAAGCTTTCTTT.

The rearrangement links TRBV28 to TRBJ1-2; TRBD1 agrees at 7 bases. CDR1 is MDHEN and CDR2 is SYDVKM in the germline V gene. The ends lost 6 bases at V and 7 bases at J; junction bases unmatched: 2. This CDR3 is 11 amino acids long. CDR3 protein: CASRGQFGYTF. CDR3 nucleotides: TGTGCCAGCAGGGGACAGTTTGGCTACACCTTC.

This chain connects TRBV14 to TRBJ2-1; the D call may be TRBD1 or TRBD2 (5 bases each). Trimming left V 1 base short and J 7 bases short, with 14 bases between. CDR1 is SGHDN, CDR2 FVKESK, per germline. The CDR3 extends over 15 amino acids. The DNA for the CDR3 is TGTGCCAGCAGCCAAGCAGGGACCCTCTCTAATGAGCAGTTCTTC. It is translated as CASSQAGTLSNEQFF.

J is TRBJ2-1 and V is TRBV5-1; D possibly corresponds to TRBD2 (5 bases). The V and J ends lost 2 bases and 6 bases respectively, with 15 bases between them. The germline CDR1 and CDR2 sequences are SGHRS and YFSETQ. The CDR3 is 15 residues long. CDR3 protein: CASSLVGYRGNEQFF. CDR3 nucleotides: TGCGCCAGCAGCTTAGTAGGGTACCGGGGCAATGAGCAGTTCTTC.

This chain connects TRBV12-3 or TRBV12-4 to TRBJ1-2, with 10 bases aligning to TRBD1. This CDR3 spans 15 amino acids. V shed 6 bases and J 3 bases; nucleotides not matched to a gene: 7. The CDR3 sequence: CASSPGTGVDYGYTF. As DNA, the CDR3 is TGTGCCAGCAGCCCCGGGACAGGGGTGGACTATGGCTACACCTTC.

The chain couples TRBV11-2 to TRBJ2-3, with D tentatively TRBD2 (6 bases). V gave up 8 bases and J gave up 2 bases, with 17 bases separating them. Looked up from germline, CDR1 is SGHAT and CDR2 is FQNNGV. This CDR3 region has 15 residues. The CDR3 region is CASCPGLRDTDTQYF. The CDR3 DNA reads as TGTGCCAGCTGTCCGGGACTTAGAGACACAGATACGCAGTATTTT.

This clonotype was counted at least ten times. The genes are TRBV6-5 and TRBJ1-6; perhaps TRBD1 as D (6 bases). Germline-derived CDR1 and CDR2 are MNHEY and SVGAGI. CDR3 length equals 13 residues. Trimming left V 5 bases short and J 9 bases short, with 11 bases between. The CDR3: CASSGDIASPLHF. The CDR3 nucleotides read TGTGCCAGCAGTGGGGACATCGCTTCACCCCTCCACTTT.

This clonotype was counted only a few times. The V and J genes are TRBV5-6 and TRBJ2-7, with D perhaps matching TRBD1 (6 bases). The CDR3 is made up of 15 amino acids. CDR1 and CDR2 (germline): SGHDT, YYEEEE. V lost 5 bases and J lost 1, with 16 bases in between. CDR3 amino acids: CASSSSRGRSYEQYF. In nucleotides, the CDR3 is TGTGCCAGCAGTTCCTCCAGGGGACGGTCCTACGAGCAGTACTTC.

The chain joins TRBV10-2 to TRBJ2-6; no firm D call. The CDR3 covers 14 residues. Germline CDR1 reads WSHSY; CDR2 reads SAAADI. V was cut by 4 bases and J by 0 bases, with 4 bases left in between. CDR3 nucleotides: TGCGCCAGCAGTGTGACCTCTGGGGCCAACGTCCTGACTTTC. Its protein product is CASSVTSGANVLTF.

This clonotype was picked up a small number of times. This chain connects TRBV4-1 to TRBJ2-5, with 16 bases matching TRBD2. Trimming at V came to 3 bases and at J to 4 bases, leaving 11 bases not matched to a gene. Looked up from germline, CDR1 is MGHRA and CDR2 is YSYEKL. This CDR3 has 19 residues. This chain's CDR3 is CASSQPGTSGRAGVETQYF. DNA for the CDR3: TGCGCCAGCAGCCAGCCCGGGACTAGCGGGAGGGCCGGAGTAGAGACCCAGTACTTC.

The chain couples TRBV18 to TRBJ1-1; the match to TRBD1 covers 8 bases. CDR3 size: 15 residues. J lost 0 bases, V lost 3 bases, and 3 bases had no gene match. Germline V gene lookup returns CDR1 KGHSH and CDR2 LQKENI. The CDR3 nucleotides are TGTGCCAGCTCACCCGGACAGGGAATGAACACTGAAGCTTTCTTT. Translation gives CASSPGQGMNTEAFF.

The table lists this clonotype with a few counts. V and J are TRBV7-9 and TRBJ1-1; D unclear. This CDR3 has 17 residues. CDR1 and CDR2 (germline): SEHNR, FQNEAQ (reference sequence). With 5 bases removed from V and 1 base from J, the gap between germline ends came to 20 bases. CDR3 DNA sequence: TGTGCCAGCAGCCCGGGGAAAGGGCTGGCCGCGAACACTGAAGCTTTCTTT. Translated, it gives CASSPGKGLAANTEAFF.

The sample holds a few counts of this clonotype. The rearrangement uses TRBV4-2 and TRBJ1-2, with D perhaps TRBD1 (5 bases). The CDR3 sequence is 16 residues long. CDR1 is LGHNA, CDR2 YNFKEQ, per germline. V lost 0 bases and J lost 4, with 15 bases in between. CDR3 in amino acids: CASSQDRGRAIYGYTF. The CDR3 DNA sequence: TGTGCCAGCAGCCAAGACCGGGGGAGGGCTATCTATGGCTACACCTTC.

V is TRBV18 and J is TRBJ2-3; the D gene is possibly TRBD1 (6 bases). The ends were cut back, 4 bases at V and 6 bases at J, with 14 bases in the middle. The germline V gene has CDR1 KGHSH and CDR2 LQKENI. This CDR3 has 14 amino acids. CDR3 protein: CASSLGQSADTQYF. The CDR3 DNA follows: TGTGCCAGCTCACTTGGACAGTCGGCGGATACGCAGTATTTT.

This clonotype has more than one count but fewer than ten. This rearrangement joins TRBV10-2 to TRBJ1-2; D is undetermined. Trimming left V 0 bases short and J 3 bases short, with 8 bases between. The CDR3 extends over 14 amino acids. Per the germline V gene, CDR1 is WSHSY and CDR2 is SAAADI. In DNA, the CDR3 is TGCGCCAGCAGTGAGTCTCCACGATACTATGGCTACACCTTC. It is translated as CASSESPRYYGYTF.

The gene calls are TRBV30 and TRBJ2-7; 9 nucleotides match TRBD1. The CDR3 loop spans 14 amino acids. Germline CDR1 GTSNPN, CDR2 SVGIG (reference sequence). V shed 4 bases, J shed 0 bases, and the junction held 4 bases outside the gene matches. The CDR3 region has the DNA TGTGCCTGGAATGGACAGGGGACCTCCTACGAGCAGTACTTC. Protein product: CAWNGQGTSYEQYF.

CDR3 nucleotides: TGCGCCAGCAGCCAGACACAGCTGAACACTGAAGCTTTCTTT. Protein product: CASSQTQLNTEAFF. The rearrangement uses TRBV4-1 and TRBJ1-1, with no clear D. V lost 3 bases to trimming and J lost 0 bases, with 8 bases between them. Germline-derived CDR1 and CDR2 are MGHRA and YSYEKL. The CDR3 loop spans 14 amino acids.

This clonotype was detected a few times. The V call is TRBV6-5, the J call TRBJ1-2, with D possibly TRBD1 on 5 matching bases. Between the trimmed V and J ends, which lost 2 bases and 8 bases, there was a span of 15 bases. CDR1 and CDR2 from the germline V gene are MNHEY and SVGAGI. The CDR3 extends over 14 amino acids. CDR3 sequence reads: CASSYDQGRGGYTF. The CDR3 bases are TGTGCCAGCAGTTACGATCAGGGAAGAGGGGGCTACACCTTC.

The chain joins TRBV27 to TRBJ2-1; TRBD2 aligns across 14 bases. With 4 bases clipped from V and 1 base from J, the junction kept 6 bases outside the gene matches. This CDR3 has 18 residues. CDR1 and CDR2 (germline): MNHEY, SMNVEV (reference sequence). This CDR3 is CASSSGTSGSVSYNEQFF. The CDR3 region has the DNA TGTGCCAGCAGTTCCGGGACTAGCGGGAGCGTGTCCTACAATGAGCAGTTCTTC.

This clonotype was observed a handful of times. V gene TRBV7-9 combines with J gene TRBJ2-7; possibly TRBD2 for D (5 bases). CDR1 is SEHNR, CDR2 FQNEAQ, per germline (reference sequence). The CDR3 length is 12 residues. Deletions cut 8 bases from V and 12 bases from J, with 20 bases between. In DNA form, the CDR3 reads TGTGCCAGCGATGAGGAGGCTAGTATAATGTACTTC. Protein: CASDEEASIMYF.